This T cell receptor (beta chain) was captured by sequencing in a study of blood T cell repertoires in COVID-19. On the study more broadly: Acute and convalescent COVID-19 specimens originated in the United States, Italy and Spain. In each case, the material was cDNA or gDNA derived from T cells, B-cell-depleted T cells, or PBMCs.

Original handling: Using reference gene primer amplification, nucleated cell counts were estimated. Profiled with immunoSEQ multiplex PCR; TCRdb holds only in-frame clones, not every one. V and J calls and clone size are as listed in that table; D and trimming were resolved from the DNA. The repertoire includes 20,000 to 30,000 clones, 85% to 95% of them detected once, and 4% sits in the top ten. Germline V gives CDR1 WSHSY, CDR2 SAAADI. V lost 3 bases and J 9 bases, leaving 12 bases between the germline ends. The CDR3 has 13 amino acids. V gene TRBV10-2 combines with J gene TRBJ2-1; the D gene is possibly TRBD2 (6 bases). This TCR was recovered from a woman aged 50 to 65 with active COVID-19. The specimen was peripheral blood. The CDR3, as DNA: TGCGCCAGCAGTGAATCGGGGGTGGGTGAGCAGTTCTTC. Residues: CASSESGVGEQFF.